Listed below are T cell receptor beta chains from one sample, sequenced in a study of blood T cell repertoires in COVID-19. Assay: immunoSEQ multiplex PCR; the TCRdb copy retains only in-frame clones and omits some. The sample includes 250,000 or so clones, approximately 84% of them seen just once. Sample: peripheral blood. These TCRs come from a woman over 75 with acute or convalescent COVID-19. Each CDR3 is given with its conserved first and last residue. The D gene is left open where the match is weak. Only part of the rows carry a size: once, few, many, or a class if the clone is expanded.

TRBV4-2	NA	TRBJ2-3	NA	CASSPLSGRTDTQYF	TGTGCCAGCAGCCCTTTGAGCGGACGCACAGATACGCAGTATTTT
TRBV28	NA	TRBJ1-6	NA	CASSPRVSSYNSPLHF	TGTGCCAGCAGCCCCAGGGTTAGCTCCTATAATTCACCCCTCCACTTT
TRBV10-3	TRBD1	TRBJ1-1	NA	CAISGQGDTEAFF	TGTGCCATCAGTGGACAGGGAGACACTGAAGCTTTCTTT
TRBV5-1	TRBD1	TRBJ1-3	NA	CASSLGRGLAGNTIYF	TGCGCCAGCAGCTTGGGAAGGGGGCTAGCTGGAAACACCATATATTTT
TRBV9	NA	TRBJ2-1	once	CASSVEAGWQNEQFF	TGTGCCAGCAGCGTAGAGGCGGGGTGGCAAAATGAGCAGTTCTTC
TRBV4-2	TRBD1	TRBJ1-2	few	CASQGGEGYTF	TGTGCCAGCCAGGGGGGAGAAGGCTACACCTTC
TRBV18	NA	TRBJ1-2	few	CASSPPLSRNRGYTF	TGTGCCAGCTCACCACCTTTATCTCGTAACAGGGGCTACACCTTC
TRBV18	TRBD2	TRBJ2-1	NA	CASSPPLAAVYNEQFF	TGTGCCAGCTCACCACCTCTAGCGGCGGTCTACAATGAGCAGTTCTTC
TRBV2	TRBD2	TRBJ2-5	NA	CASTNEAGVGGETQYF	TGTGCCAGCACGAATGAAGCGGGAGTCGGGGGAGAGACCCAGTACTTC
TRBV6-5	TRBD1	TRBJ1-5	NA	CASTPDRAQPQHF	TGTGCCAGCACCCCGGACAGGGCTCAGCCCCAGCATTTT
TRBV5-1	TRBD1	TRBJ1-2	NA	CASSPGQGGGYTF	TGCGCCAGCAGCCCTGGACAGGGAGGTGGCTACACCTTC
TRBV6-2/TRBV6-3	NA	TRBJ1-2	few	CASSYGQRYGYTF	TGTGCCAGCAGTTACGGACAGCGCTATGGCTACACCTTC
TRBV7-2	NA	TRBJ2-2	NA	CASSTQQGRTGELFF	TGTGCCAGCAGCACCCAACAGGGGAGGACCGGGGAGCTGTTTTTT
TRBV4-3	TRBD2	TRBJ2-7	NA	CASSQGVEREFEQYF	TGCGCCAGCAGCCAAGGAGTGGAGCGGGAGTTTGAGCAGTACTTC
TRBV19	NA	TRBJ1-3	NA	CASSRGAGNTIYF	TGTGCCAGTAGTAGGGGAGCTGGAAACACCATATATTTT
TRBV3-1/TRBV3-2	NA	TRBJ1-2	once	CASSQVQGGHYGYTF	TGTGCCAGCAGCCAAGTGCAGGGAGGCCACTATGGCTACACCTTC
TRBV7-6	NA	TRBJ1-3	NA	CASSLGGAGRGNTIYF	TGTGCCAGCAGCTTAGGTGGGGCGGGGCGAGGAAACACCATATATTTT
TRBV7-9	NA	TRBJ1-4	NA	CASSLGAGLDEKLFF	TGTGCCAGCAGCTTAGGGGCAGGGTTAGATGAAAAACTGTTTTTT
TRBV2	TRBD1	TRBJ1-1	NA	CATQGERTTEAFF	TGTGCCACCCAGGGGGAACGAACCACTGAAGCTTTCTTT
TRBV5-6	TRBD1	TRBJ1-4	NA	CASSLSGQGREEKLFF	TGTGCCAGCAGCTTGTCAGGACAGGGACGGGAAGAAAAACTGTTTTTT
TRBV24-1	TRBD2	TRBJ2-3	once	CATSPGLAGNTDTQYF	TGTGCCACCAGCCCAGGACTAGCGGGAAACACAGATACGCAGTATTTT
TRBV7-2	TRBD1	TRBJ1-4	few	CASSQAGQGFATNEKLFF	TGTGCCAGCAGCCAGGCGGGACAGGGATTCGCAACTAATGAAAAACTGTTTTTT
TRBV5-1	TRBD2	TRBJ2-3	NA	CASSPSGRDADTQYF	TGCGCCAGCAGTCCTAGCGGGAGGGATGCAGATACGCAGTATTTT
TRBV28	TRBD1	TRBJ1-5	NA	CASKGYRGSNQPQHF	TGTGCCAGCAAAGGTTACAGGGGAAGCAATCAGCCCCAGCATTTT
TRBV2	TRBD1	TRBJ1-5	NA	CASRAGGGQPQHF	TGTGCCAGCAGGGCAGGGGGTGGTCAGCCCCAGCATTTT
TRBV15	TRBD2	TRBJ2-7	NA	CATSTPGLADLSEQYF	TGTGCCACCAGTACACCGGGACTAGCGGACCTCTCCGAGCAGTACTTC
TRBV6-6	TRBD1	TRBJ1-2	NA	CASSVDRGTSGYTF	TGTGCCAGCAGCGTAGACAGGGGAACGAGCGGCTACACCTTC
TRBV18	TRBD1	TRBJ1-5	NA	CASSPGQGNQPQHF	TGTGCCAGCTCACCAGGACAGGGCAATCAGCCCCAGCATTTT
TRBV5-8	TRBD2	TRBJ2-3	NA	CASSFTGTRFSTDTQYF	TGTGCCAGCAGCTTCACCGGGACTAGATTCAGCACAGATACGCAGTATTTT
TRBV11-2	TRBD2	TRBJ2-3	NA	CASSLTSGIDTQYF	TGTGCCAGCAGCTTAACTAGCGGAATAGATACGCAGTATTTT
TRBV11-2	NA	TRBJ2-4	NA	CASSTVSGTKNIQYF	TGTGCCAGCAGCACGGTCTCGGGGACAAAAAACATTCAGTACTTC
TRBV10-2	TRBD2	TRBJ2-7	few	CASASGGAYEQYF	TGCGCCAGCGCTAGCGGGGGGGCCTACGAGCAGTACTTC
TRBV5-1	TRBD2	TRBJ2-5	NA	CASSFPGGGETQYF	TGCGCCAGCAGCTTCCCGGGGGGGGGCGAGACCCAGTACTTC
TRBV5-5	TRBD1	TRBJ1-2	NA	CASSVQTGVYGYTF	TGTGCCAGCAGCGTACAGACAGGGGTCTATGGCTACACCTTC
TRBV4-2	TRBD2	TRBJ2-3	NA	CASSQEYSGGADTQYF	TGTGCCAGCAGCCAAGAATATAGCGGGGGTGCAGATACGCAGTATTTT
TRBV6-2/TRBV6-3	NA	TRBJ1-4	NA	CASGYSPGIVEKLFF	TGTGCCAGCGGTTACTCCCCGGGGATAGTGGAAAAACTGTTTTTT
TRBV10-3	NA	TRBJ1-1	NA	CAISDAGGNTEAFF	TGTGCCATCAGTGACGCGGGAGGGAACACTGAAGCTTTCTTT
TRBV5-4	NA	TRBJ1-2	NA	CASSLPPAGAYGYTF	TGTGCCAGCAGCTTGCCCCCGGCAGGGGCTTATGGCTACACCTTC
TRBV12-3/TRBV12-4	NA	TRBJ1-1	NA	CASSLIRGTEAFF	TGTGCCAGCAGTTTAATCAGGGGCACTGAAGCTTTCTTT
TRBV13	TRBD1	TRBJ1-6	NA	CASSPRQGNNSPLHF	TGTGCCAGCAGCCCTCGACAGGGAAATAATTCACCCCTCCACTTT
TRBV6-6	NA	TRBJ1-2	few	CASSSPGTSNYGYTF	TGTGCCAGCAGTAGCCCCGGGACTTCGAACTATGGCTACACCTTC
TRBV4-2	NA	TRBJ1-1	few	CASSQDALGGGSTEAFF	TGTGCCAGCAGCCAAGATGCCCTCGGGGGAGGGAGCACTGAAGCTTTCTTT
TRBV7-9	TRBD2	TRBJ2-5	NA	CASSHGTSGGAYQETQYF	TGTGCCAGCAGCCACGGGACTAGCGGGGGAGCTTACCAAGAGACCCAGTACTTC
TRBV6-6	NA	TRBJ1-3	few	CASSPGGGYSGNTIYF	TGTGCCAGCAGTCCCGGGGGGGGCTACTCTGGAAACACCATATATTTT
TRBV7-8	TRBD2	TRBJ2-7	few	CASKGSGSPVEQYF	TGTGCCAGCAAGGGAAGCGGGAGCCCGGTCGAGCAGTACTTC
TRBV19	NA	TRBJ2-1	NA	CASSISTGNEQFF	TGTGCCAGTAGTATCTCCACAGGCAATGAGCAGTTCTTC
TRBV5-5	TRBD1	TRBJ1-2	many	CASSSGQGALNYGYTF	TGTGCCAGCAGCTCCGGACAGGGGGCGCTTAACTATGGCTACACCTTC
TRBV9	TRBD2	TRBJ2-1	NA	CASSGPGGLEQFF	TGTGCCAGCAGCGGACCGGGGGGTCTTGAGCAGTTCTTC
TRBV30	NA	TRBJ2-2	once	CAWRDNQGELFF	TGTGCCTGGCGGGACAATCAGGGGGAGCTGTTTTTT
TRBV5-1	TRBD1	TRBJ2-7	NA	CASSLVTGGSHEQYF	TGCGCCAGCAGCTTGGTAACAGGGGGCTCCCACGAGCAGTACTTC
TRBV19	NA	TRBJ1-1	NA	CASSIRWAMNTEAFF	TGTGCCAGTAGTATTAGGTGGGCAATGAACACTGAAGCTTTCTTT
TRBV3-1/TRBV3-2	NA	TRBJ2-7	NA	CASSREVRASSYEQYF	TGTGCCAGCAGCCGAGAGGTCAGGGCGAGCTCCTACGAGCAGTACTTC
TRBV5-1	TRBD2	TRBJ2-1	NA	CASSSGTSGGYNEQFF	TGCGCCAGCAGCTCCGGGACTAGCGGGGGGTACAATGAGCAGTTCTTC
TRBV11-2	NA	TRBJ1-1	NA	CASSLDGTDTEAFF	TGTGCCAGCAGCTTAGATGGAACAGATACTGAAGCTTTCTTT
TRBV6-5	TRBD1	TRBJ1-5	NA	CASSLRDRSNQPQHF	TGTGCCAGCAGTCTCCGGGACAGGAGCAATCAGCCCCAGCATTTT